This T cell receptor (beta chain) was captured in a study of shared clonotypes between healthy human individuals. Within Nashville, Tennessee resided all donors, each a Caucasian adult. CD4+ cells were split into CD45RA+ naive and CD45RA-negative memory subsets. Trimming shortened V by 1 base and J by 6 bases, and 13 bases separated the two germline ends. Germline CDR1 and CDR2: SGHRS and YFSETQ. The CDR3 has 15 residues. Study-wide results and caveats: Among non-shared clonotypes, generation probabilities were lower than among those shared by all four donors. With a handful of donors compared, approximately 5.5% of naive CD4 clonotypes were shared.

TCRdb keeps only in-frame clones here, not all; method: immunoSEQ multiplex PCR. Of fewer than 3 million clones listed, around 90% are singletons. As concerns this clone: Its antigen is unknown.

The chain carries TRBV5-1 and TRBJ2-2; TRBD1 might be the D (5 bases). Sequencing used naive CD4+ T cells from PBMCs. Noted subset: CD45RA+ positively selected. The sequence derives from a man aged 18 to 29 in good health. Some clones in this sample may be carry-over from other donors' samples. The CDR3 DNA reads as TGCGCCAGCAGCTTGAGCGCAGGGTCGGCCGGGGAGCTGTTTTTT. Translation gives CASSLSAGSAGELFF.